This T cell receptor (beta chain) was sequenced for a study of blood T cells in healthy people across ages. The CDR3 is 14 amino acids. Looked up from germline, CDR1 is MNHEY and CDR2 is SMNVEV (reference sequence). V lost 6 bases and J 3 bases, leaving 12 bases between the germline ends. Primers used in a second PCR of about 7 to 12 cycles were a sample-barcoded 5' primer and a J-beta primer mix. One entry per CDR3 protein results from TCRdb running MiXCR on the 5' RACE reads. The table shows 1,500,000 or so distinct CDR3 sequences, with 45% to 70% occurring only once. The source of this sequence is a man between 18 and 29 years old in good health. Sequencing used blood. The chain links TRBV27 to TRBJ2-1, with D possibly matching TRBD1 (6 bases). The CDR3 region is CASRPGAYYNEQFF. In DNA, the CDR3 is TGTGCCAGCAGACCAGGGGCTTACTACAATGAGCAGTTCTTC.